A single sample is the source of the 27 T cell receptor beta chains below, sequenced in a study of radiation and T cells in renal cell carcinoma. Method: immunoSEQ multiplex PCR; TCRdb's copy keeps in-frame clones and lacks some. The sample carries 70,000 or so clones, more than 75% recorded once. Specified time point: blood 2 weeks post-SBRT. Treatment of the sample: 15 Gy SBRT to primary tumor, nephrectomy 4 weeks later. The sequences come from blood, collected from a patient whose treatment included radiotherapy and nephrectomy. The receptor source for this set is a man aged 55 to 69 with renal cell carcinoma.

This clone turned up a few times. V gene TRBV4-1 combines with J gene TRBJ2-3, with D maybe TRBD2 (6 bases). The CDR3 length is 16 residues. Germline values: CDR1 MGHRA, CDR2 YSYEKL. Trimming cost V 0 bases and J 0 bases, with 10 bases left between them. In DNA, the CDR3 is TGCGCCAGCAGCCAAGATGAGGGGACTAGCACAGATACGCAGTATTTT. Its translation: CASSQDEGTSTDTQYF.

V usage is TRBV19 and J usage is TRBJ2-2, with 9 bases identical to TRBD2. Germline trimming cut 2 bases from V and 5 bases from J; bases unmatched to any gene: 24. The CDR3 is 22 amino acids. Germline lookup yields CDR1 LNHDA and CDR2 SQIVND (reference sequence). In DNA form, the CDR3 reads TGTGCCAGTAGTATAACCCCCACTTTGCGGGAGGGCCGGCAGGGTTATACCGGGGAGCTGTTTTTT. Translated: CASSITPTLREGRQGYTGELFF.

The genes are TRBV5-4 and TRBJ2-2; 7 positions match TRBD2. The V segment lost 4 bases and the J segment 2 bases; nucleotides outside the gene matches: 8. The CDR3 covers 16 residues. CDR1 and CDR2 (germline): SGHNT, YYREEE (reference sequence). The CDR3 sequence: CASSTRGLQNTGELFF. DNA of the CDR3: TGTGCCAGCAGCACCCGGGGACTACAAAACACCGGGGAGCTGTTTTTT.

This clone showed up just a few times. The chain has TRBV6-6 and TRBJ2-1; no firm D call. Trimming left V 0 bases short and J 8 bases short, with 11 bases between. Germline lookup yields CDR1 MNHNY and CDR2 SVGAGI (reference sequence). The CDR3 consists of 14 residues. CDR3 bases: TGTGCCAGCAGTTACTCGACCGCAATGGATGAGCAGTTCTTC. It encodes CASSYSTAMDEQFF.

This clone was picked up a small number of times. The chain employs TRBV6-5 and TRBJ2-1; 9 bases line up with TRBD1. This CDR3 has 15 amino acids. Germline assignment: CDR1 MNHEY and CDR2 SVGAGI. Losses at the gene ends were 6 bases for V and 3 bases for J; bases not matched to a gene: 6. The CDR3 is CASRVGTGNYNEQFF. The CDR3 DNA reads as TGTGCCAGCAGGGTCGGGACAGGGAACTACAATGAGCAGTTCTTC.

Notes on this clone: Other DNA variants within this sample encode the same CDR3. The V and J genes are TRBV11-2 and TRBJ2-5; D remains unclear. Germline assignment: CDR1 SGHAT and CDR2 FQNNGV. V shed 0 bases and J shed 0 bases, with 5 bases lying between them. The CDR3 covers 14 residues. The CDR3 bases are TGTGCCAGCAGCTTAGATACGTACCAAGAGACCCAGTACTTC. Amino acids: CASSLDTYQETQYF.

This clone was observed once. This rearrangement joins TRBV4-1 to TRBJ2-7, with unresolved D. The germline V and J ends were trimmed by 4 bases and 3 bases, with 13 bases remaining between them. Germline V gene sequence: CDR1 MGHRA, CDR2 YSYEKL. The CDR3 is made up of 14 amino acids. The CDR3: CASSLQEAYYEQYF. In DNA, the CDR3 is TGCGCCAGCAGCCTTCAAGAAGCGTACTACGAGCAGTACTTC.

V and J are TRBV29-1 and TRBJ1-2, with D possibly matching TRBD1 (6 bases). The CDR3 runs 13 residues. Trimming took 4 bases from V and 2 from J, leaving 11 bases between them. From germline, CDR1 is SQVTM and CDR2 ANQGSEA. For the CDR3, the DNA is TGCAGCGTTGTGGGGGGCTCGAACTATGGCTACACCTTC. As protein: CSVVGGSNYGYTF.

The CDR3 reads CSALDRRTDTQYF. For the CDR3, the DNA is TGCAGCGCACTGGACAGGCGCACAGATACGCAGTATTTT. The V gene is TRBV29-1, the J gene TRBJ2-3; 7 bases are a match to TRBD1. CDR1 and CDR2 (germline): SQVTM, ANQGSEA. The CDR3 length is 13 residues. V gave up 7 bases and J gave up 1 base; unmatched junction bases: 5.

The chain joins TRBV7-2 to TRBJ2-5; D perhaps matches TRBD1 (6 bases). Germline V gene data show CDR1 as SGHTA and CDR2 as FQGNSA. Trimming shortened V by 2 bases and J by 0 bases, and 13 bases separated the two germline ends. This CDR3 has 16 amino acids. CDR3: CASSLWGWDNQETQYF. The CDR3 DNA sequence: TGTGCCAGCAGCTTATGGGGTTGGGACAACCAAGAGACCCAGTACTTC.

This chain joins TRBV19 and TRBJ2-5; 7 bases map to TRBD2. J gave up 4 bases and V 3 bases, and 11 bases lay outside the gene matches. CDR1 LNHDA and CDR2 SQIVND come from the germline V gene (reference sequence). CDR3 length: 16 residues. This chain's CDR3 is CASSIGGGLILETQYF. DNA of the CDR3: TGTGCCAGTAGTATCGGCGGGGGATTAATCCTAGAGACCCAGTACTTC.

This sequence joins TRBV2 and TRBJ2-7, with D maybe TRBD1 (5 bases). This CDR3 is built from 11 residues. Trimming shortened V by 8 bases and J by 3 bases, and 8 bases separated the two germline ends. The germline V gene has CDR1 SNHLY and CDR2 FYNNEI. CDR3 sequence reads: CASARDYEQYF. CDR3 nucleotide sequence: TGTGCCAGCGCCAGGGACTACGAGCAGTACTTC.

V gene TRBV6-1 combines with J gene TRBJ1-2, with 8 bases fitting TRBD1. With 8 bases clipped from V and 6 bases from J, the junction kept 8 bases outside the gene matches. Germline V gene lookup returns CDR1 MNHNS and CDR2 SASEGT. The CDR3 runs to 13 residues. The CDR3 reads CASLRTGRDGYTF. The CDR3 bases are TGTGCCAGCCTGCGGACAGGGCGGGATGGCTACACCTTC.

The V gene is TRBV18, the J gene TRBJ1-3; D call uncertain. The CDR3 length is 15 residues. V was clipped by 2 bases and J by 5 bases, with 13 bases between them. Germline loops: CDR1 KGHSH, CDR2 LQKENI. The CDR3 sequence is CASSPSAGSRNTIYF. CDR3 DNA sequence: TGTGCCAGCTCACCATCTGCAGGTTCGAGAAACACCATATATTTT.

The rearrangement links TRBV19 to TRBJ2-7; 13 bases agree with TRBD2. Germline V gives CDR1 LNHDA, CDR2 SQIVND (reference sequence). This CDR3 region has 15 residues. The V segment lost 4 bases and the J segment 7 bases; nucleotides outside the gene matches: 7. Written as DNA, the CDR3 is TGTGCCAGTAGTACCCAGGGACTAGCGGGATATGAGCAGTACTTC. It encodes CASSTQGLAGYEQYF. Filled out from reference TRBV19 and TRBJ2-7, the complete variable domain reads DGGITQSPKYLFRKEGQNVTLSCEQNLNHDAMYWYRQDPGQGLRLIYYSQIVNDFQKGDIAEGYSVSREKKESFPLTVTSAQKNPTAFYLCASSTQGLAGYEQYFGPGTRLTVT.

The CDR3 sequence is CASSLVSGAEAFF. CDR3 DNA sequence: TGTGCCAGCAGCTTAGTTTCGGGTGCTGAAGCTTTCTTT. The gene calls are TRBV7-9 and TRBJ1-1; no clear D gene. Germline-derived CDR1 and CDR2 are SEHNR and FQNEAQ (reference sequence). The CDR3 consists of 13 residues. V shed 1 base and J shed 6 bases, with 9 bases lying between them. Drawing the rest from reference TRBV7-9 and TRBJ1-1, the complete variable domain is DTGVSQNPRHKITKRGQNVTFRCDPISEHNRLYWYRQTLGQGPEFLTYFQNEAQLEKSRLLSDRFSAERPKGSFSTLEIQRTEQGDSAMYLCASSLVSGAEAFFGQGTRLTVV.

The gene calls are TRBV9 and TRBJ2-7, with D perhaps TRBD1 (5 bases). From germline, CDR1 is SGDLS and CDR2 YYNGEE. The CDR3 loop spans 17 amino acids. Trimming shortened V by 2 bases and J by 2 bases, and 20 bases separated the two germline ends. The CDR3 DNA is TGTGCCAGCAGCGTGGGCCAGGGTTGGGTTTCGCCCTACGAGCAGTACTTC. Translation: CASSVGQGWVSPYEQYF.

The J gene is TRBJ2-6, the V gene TRBV10-3, with no clear D. Germline CDR1 and CDR2: ENHRY and SYGVKD. Trimming took off 2 bases at V and 0 bases at J, with 8 bases between the two ends. CDR3 length equals 16 residues. The CDR3 region is CAISERAASGANVLTF. The CDR3 bases are TGTGCCATCAGTGAGCGCGCAGCCTCTGGGGCCAACGTCCTGACTTTC.

The J gene is TRBJ1-5, the V gene TRBV4-2; maybe TRBD1 (6 bases). Trimming stripped 3 bases from V and 0 bases from J, with 18 bases between. CDR3 length: 18 residues. CDR1 is LGHNA, CDR2 YNFKEQ, per germline. The CDR3 protein is CASSHHIIRDNSNQPQHF. The CDR3 coding sequence is TGTGCCAGCAGCCATCACATTATCCGGGACAATAGCAATCAGCCCCAGCATTTT.

This sequence joins TRBV6-6 and TRBJ2-3, with TRBD2 matching 9 bases. V lost 2 bases and J lost 3; bases outside the gene matches: 6. Germline assignment: CDR1 MNHNY and CDR2 SVGAGI (reference sequence). There are 16 residues in the CDR3. The CDR3 coding sequence is TGTGCCAGCAGTTACCCTGGGACTAGCTTTACAGATACGCAGTATTTT. Protein product: CASSYPGTSFTDTQYF.

J is TRBJ2-1 and V is TRBV6-5; D call uncertain. V lost 2 bases, J lost 0 bases, and 8 bases lay in between. The V gene's germline CDR1 is MNHEY and CDR2 SVGAGI. The CDR3 consists of 15 residues. DNA for the CDR3: TGTGCCAGCAGTTACAGGTCGAGCTCCTACAATGAGCAGTTCTTC. Translating gives CASSYRSSSYNEQFF.

The rearrangement links TRBV5-1 to TRBJ1-1; 7 bases agree with TRBD1. V was pared by 2 bases and J by 8 bases, with 6 bases of the junction left unmatched. The length of the CDR3 is 13 residues. CDR1 and CDR2 (germline): SGHRS, YFSETQ. The CDR3 region has the DNA TGCGCCAGCAGCTTAAACCGGGACAGAGAAGCTTTCTTT. Its translation is CASSLNRDREAFF.

The chain couples TRBV28 to TRBJ2-3; 14 bases are a match to TRBD2. The J segment lost 5 bases and the V segment lost 7 bases, leaving 8 bases of the junction unmatched. The CDR3 is 16 residues long. Germline CDR1 reads MDHEN; CDR2 reads SYDVKM. In DNA, the CDR3 is TGTGCCAGCACACCGGGACTAGCGGGAGTGGGAGATACGCAGTATTTT. Translated: CASTPGLAGVGDTQYF. The variable domain in full, with the rest retrieved from reference TRBV28 and TRBJ2-3, is DVKVTQSSRYLVKRTGEKVFLECVQDMDHENMFWYRQDPGLGLRLIYFSYDVKMKEKGDIPEGYSVSREKKERFSLILESASTNQTSMYLCASTPGLAGVGDTQYFGPGTRLTVL.

The chain employs TRBV9 and TRBJ2-2, with D possibly being TRBD2 (5 bases). The ends were cut back, 4 bases at V and 3 bases at J, with 22 bases in the middle. This CDR3 has 18 residues. CDR1 is SGDLS and CDR2 is YYNGEE in the germline V gene. The CDR3, as DNA: TGTGCCAGCAGCCCACAAATGGGTCTAGCAGACCACACCGGGGAGCTGTTTTTT. The encoded protein is CASSPQMGLADHTGELFF. Supplemented by reference TRBV9 and TRBJ2-2, the full variable domain reads DSGVTQTPKHLITATGQRVTLRCSPRSGDLSVYWYQQSLDQGLQFLIQYYNGEERAKGNILERFSAQQFPDLHSELNLSSLELGDSALYFCASSPQMGLADHTGELFFGEGSRLTVL.

V gene TRBV6-6 combines with J gene TRBJ2-3, with TRBD1 matching over 9 bases. With 2 bases clipped from V and 3 bases from J, the junction kept 3 bases outside the gene matches. CDR1 is MNHNY, CDR2 SVGAGI, per germline (reference sequence). This CDR3 has 15 residues. This chain's CDR3 is CASSYNRGRTDTQYF. DNA for the CDR3: TGTGCCAGCAGTTACAACAGGGGGCGAACAGATACGCAGTATTTT.

CDR3 protein: CASSTQLDDTGSQPQHF. For the CDR3, the DNA is TGTGCCAGTAGTACGCAACTTGATGACACGGGGAGTCAGCCCCAGCATTTT. The chain joins TRBV19 to TRBJ1-5, with D uncertain. Germline lookup yields CDR1 LNHDA and CDR2 SQIVND (reference sequence). Trimming pared 4 bases from V and 6 bases from J, leaving 22 bases between. The CDR3 covers 17 residues. Complete variable domain (other parts from reference TRBV19 and TRBJ1-5): DGGITQSPKYLFRKEGQNVTLSCEQNLNHDAMYWYRQDPGQGLRLIYYSQIVNDFQKGDIAEGYSVSREKKESFPLTVTSAQKNPTAFYLCASSTQLDDTGSQPQHFGDGTRLSIL.

The V and J genes are TRBV10-2 and TRBJ2-1, with 9 nucleotides matching TRBD1. Germline V CDR1 and CDR2: WSHSY, SAAADI. The CDR3 has 16 amino acids. The ends lost 2 bases at V and 7 bases at J; junction bases unmatched: 9. CDR3 in amino acids: CASSEDRGMQPNEQFF. The CDR3 nucleotides are TGCGCCAGCAGTGAGGACAGGGGGATGCAGCCAAATGAGCAGTTCTTC.